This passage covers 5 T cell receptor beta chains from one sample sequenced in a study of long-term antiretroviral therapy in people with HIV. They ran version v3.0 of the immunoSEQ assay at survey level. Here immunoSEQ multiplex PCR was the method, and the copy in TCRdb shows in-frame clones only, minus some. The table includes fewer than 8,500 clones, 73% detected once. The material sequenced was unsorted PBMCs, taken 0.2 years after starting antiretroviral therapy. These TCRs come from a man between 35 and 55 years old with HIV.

The chain's CDR3 is CASSSDRGPGELFF. For the CDR3, the DNA is TGTGCCAGCAGCTCAGACAGGGGGCCCGGGGAGCTGTTTTTT. This chain uses TRBV7-9 with TRBJ2-2; 10 nucleotides align to TRBD1. The germline V gene encodes CDR1 SEHNR and CDR2 FQNEAQ (reference sequence). The CDR3 runs 14 residues. J was trimmed by 6 bases and V by 4 bases; bases with no gene match: 2.

Here the CDR3 reads CAISESVYEQYF. Written as DNA, the CDR3 is TGTGCCATCAGTGAGTCGGTCTACGAGCAGTACTTC. V usage is TRBV10-3 and J usage is TRBJ2-7; unclear D gene. Between the trimmed V and J ends, which lost 0 bases and 3 bases, there was a span of 3 bases. Germline V gene sequence: CDR1 ENHRY, CDR2 SYGVKD. The CDR3 covers 12 residues.

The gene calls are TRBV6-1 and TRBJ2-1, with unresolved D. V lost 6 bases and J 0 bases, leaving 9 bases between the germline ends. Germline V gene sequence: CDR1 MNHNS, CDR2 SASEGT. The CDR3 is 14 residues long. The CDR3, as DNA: TGTGCCAGCAGCCACGGTGACTCCTACAATGAGCAGTTCTTC. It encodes CASSHGDSYNEQFF.

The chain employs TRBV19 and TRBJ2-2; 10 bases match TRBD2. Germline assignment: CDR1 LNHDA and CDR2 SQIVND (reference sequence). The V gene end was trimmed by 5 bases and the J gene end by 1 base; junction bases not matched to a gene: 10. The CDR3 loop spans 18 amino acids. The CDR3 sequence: CASSDLLAGALNTGELFF. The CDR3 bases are TGTGCCAGTAGTGATCTGCTAGCGGGGGCCTTGAACACCGGGGAGCTGTTTTTT.

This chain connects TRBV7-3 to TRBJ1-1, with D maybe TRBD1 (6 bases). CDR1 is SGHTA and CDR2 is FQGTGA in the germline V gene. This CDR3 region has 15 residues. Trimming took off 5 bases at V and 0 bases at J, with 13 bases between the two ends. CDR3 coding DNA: TGTGCCAGCAGCGAGTCCGGGACAATGAACACTGAAGCTTTCTTT. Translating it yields CASSESGTMNTEAFF.